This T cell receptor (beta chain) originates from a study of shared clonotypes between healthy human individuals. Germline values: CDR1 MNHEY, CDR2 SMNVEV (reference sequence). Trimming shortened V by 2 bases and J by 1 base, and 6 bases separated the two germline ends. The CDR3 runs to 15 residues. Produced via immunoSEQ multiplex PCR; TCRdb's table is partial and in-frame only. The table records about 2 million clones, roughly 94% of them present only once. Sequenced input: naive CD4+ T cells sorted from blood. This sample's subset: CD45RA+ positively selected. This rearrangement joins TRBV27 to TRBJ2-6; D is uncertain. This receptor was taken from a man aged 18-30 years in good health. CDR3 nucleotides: TGTGCCAGCAGTTTAACGGGTTCTGGGGCCAACGTCCTGACTTTC. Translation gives CASSLTGSGANVLTF.